These 10 T cell receptor beta chains share one sample of origin, sequenced in a study of T cell responses to AZD1222 COVID-19 vaccine. This table comes from immunoSEQ multiplex PCR, and its TCRdb copy is limited to in-frame clones, with some not included. Of about 130,000 clones in the sample, approximately 90% were seen once. The sample here was peripheral blood, taken on day 0 of AZD1222 vaccination. These TCRs come from an adult in good health.

V usage is TRBV7-8 and J usage is TRBJ1-3; D is uncertain. V was cut by 3 bases and J by 4 bases, with 10 bases left in between. This CDR3 spans 14 amino acids. Per germline, CDR1 SGHVS and CDR2 FQNEAQ. CDR3 in DNA: TGTGCCAGCAGCTTGCCGCCTTTGGGAAACACCATATATTTT. This gives the protein CASSLPPLGNTIYF.

The chain couples TRBV6-5 to TRBJ1-3, with a possible D match to TRBD1 (5 bases). This CDR3 has 15 residues. V gave up 6 bases and J gave up 3 bases, with 15 bases separating them. Germline CDR1 MNHEY, CDR2 SVGAGI. CDR3 in DNA: TGTGCCAGCAGGGTTCCCGGAGGGGTTGGAAACACCATATATTTT. This sequence encodes CASRVPGGVGNTIYF.

This clone was seen only once. The rearrangement uses TRBV6-5 and TRBJ1-1, with a weak D call TRBD1 (6 bases). V dropped 6 bases and J dropped 3 bases, with 17 bases sitting between them. Germline CDR1 is MNHEY and CDR2 is SVGAGI. This CDR3 comprises 15 residues. CDR3 amino acids: CASRGVLPGDTEAFF. The CDR3, as DNA: TGTGCCAGCAGGGGAGTACTACCAGGGGACACTGAAGCTTTCTTT.

The chain has TRBV30 and TRBJ1-1; a weak D match, TRBD1 (5 bases). The CDR3 totals 14 residues. V was clipped by 4 bases and J by 2 bases, with 14 bases between them. The germline V gene has CDR1 GTSNPN and CDR2 SVGIG (reference sequence). The CDR3 reads CAWTVGTANTEAFF. CDR3 DNA sequence: TGTGCCTGGACCGTCGGGACGGCAAACACTGAAGCTTTCTTT.

The CDR3 DNA reads TGTGCCAGCTCACCGCAGGGGGTCGAGCAGTACTTC. Translated, it gives CASSPQGVEQYF. This sequence joins TRBV18 and TRBJ2-7, with 7 bases lining up with TRBD1. The CDR3 consists of 12 residues. From germline, CDR1 is KGHSH and CDR2 LQKENI. V was clipped by 3 bases and J by 6 bases; unmatched bases: 2. Full variable domain (missing parts from reference TRBV18 and TRBJ2-7): NAGVMQNPRHLVRRRGQEARLRCSPMKGHSHVYWYRQLPEEGLKFMVYLQKENIIDESGMPKERFSAEFPKEGPSILRIQQVVRGDSAAYFCASSPQGVEQYFGPGTRLTVT.

The table lists this clone with a count of one. The gene calls are TRBV16 and TRBJ1-2; D is unclear. CDR1 is KGHSY and CDR2 is FQNENV in the germline V gene. The CDR3 runs 19 residues. The V end lost 3 bases, the J end lost 5 bases, and 28 bases lay between the germline ends. The CDR3 sequence is CASSQNLVGGPPRPYGYTF. The CDR3 DNA is TGTGCCAGCAGCCAGAATTTAGTAGGAGGACCTCCGCGACCATATGGCTACACCTTC.

CDR3 nucleotides: TGTGCCAGTAGTATAGACAGGGAAATGAACACTGAAGCTTTCTTT. This sequence encodes CASSIDREMNTEAFF. The V gene is TRBV19, the J gene TRBJ1-1; tentatively, D is TRBD1 (5 bases). There are 15 residues in the CDR3. Trimming left V 0 bases short and J 0 bases short, with 8 bases between. Germline CDR1 LNHDA, CDR2 SQIVND (reference sequence).

The rearrangement links TRBV2 to TRBJ1-2; D may be TRBD1 (6 bases). There are 12 residues in the CDR3. Trimming removed 6 bases from V and 5 bases from J, with 10 bases in between. Germline assignment: CDR1 SNHLY and CDR2 FYNNEI. The CDR3 is CASSGTSYGYTF. The CDR3 DNA sequence: TGTGCCAGCAGCGGGACAAGTTATGGCTACACCTTC.

This sequence joins TRBV12-3 or TRBV12-4 and TRBJ1-2; the D gene is possibly TRBD1 (6 bases). The CDR3 totals 12 residues. Trimming left V 6 bases short and J 4 bases short, with 9 bases between. In DNA, the CDR3 is TGTGCCAGCAGGGGGGACACCTATGGCTACACCTTC. Translated: CASRGDTYGYTF.

CDR3 in DNA: TGTGCCAGCAGCTCTCCGGGACAGAGCTCCTACGAGCAGTACTTC. Encoded protein: CASSSPGQSSYEQYF. The rearrangement links TRBV7-6 to TRBJ2-7; TRBD1 aligns across 7 bases. Trimming took 4 bases from V and 0 from J; bases not matched to a gene: 6. This CDR3 spans 15 amino acids. The germline CDR1 and CDR2 sequences are SGHVS and FNYEAQ.